These 5 T cell receptor beta chains were all obtained from the same sample, sequenced in a study of blood T cell repertoires in COVID-19. Only in-frame clones appear in the TCRdb table, and some are missing; sequencing was by immunoSEQ multiplex PCR. The data show more than 250,000 clones, 85% to 90% seen once. Sequencing used PBMCs or T cells enriched from blood (not recorded which). The receptors stem from a woman younger than 35 with acute COVID-19.

The genes are TRBV11-2 and TRBJ2-2; 7 bases map to TRBD1. The CDR3 has 14 residues. Trimming removed 7 bases from V and 1 base from J; junction bases left unmatched: 3. The germline gives CDR1 SGHAT, CDR2 FQNNGV. CDR3 amino acids: CASKDRENTGELFF. The CDR3 nucleotides read TGTGCCAGCAAAGACAGGGAGAACACCGGGGAGCTGTTTTTT.

The chain carries TRBV5-5 and TRBJ1-4, with 11 bases fitting TRBD1. V lost 4 bases to trimming and J lost 3 bases; unmatched junction nucleotides: 8. Germline V gene data show CDR1 as SGHKS and CDR2 as YYEKEE (reference sequence). The CDR3 sequence is 17 residues long. The CDR3 sequence: CASSPRTGGSPNEKLFF. CDR3 sequence (DNA): TGTGCCAGCAGCCCCAGGACAGGGGGCTCACCTAATGAAAAACTGTTTTTT.

The V call is TRBV27, the J call TRBJ2-7, with TRBD2 matching over 12 bases. The CDR3 contains 17 residues. Germline CDR1 is MNHEY and CDR2 is SMNVEV (reference sequence). Trimming took 0 bases from V and 3 from J; bases not matched to a gene: 6. CDR3 sequence reads: CASSLSPTSGSVYEQYF. The CDR3 region has the DNA TGTGCCAGCAGTTTATCACCGACTAGCGGGAGCGTCTACGAGCAGTACTTC.

In its sample, this clone was seen a few times. This sequence joins TRBV2 and TRBJ1-2; a possible D gene is TRBD1 (5 bases). This CDR3 has 15 residues. V lost 2 bases, J lost 6 bases, and 16 bases lay in between. Germline lookup yields CDR1 SNHLY and CDR2 FYNNEI. CDR3 sequence: CASSEIQGGGDGYTF. CDR3 nucleotides: TGTGCCAGCAGTGAAATTCAGGGCGGTGGCGATGGCTACACCTTC.

This sequence joins TRBV21-1 and TRBJ2-2; the table gives TRBD2 as D, unverified against the DNA. TRBV21-1 is recorded as a pseudogene. The CDR3 is 18 residues long. The DNA for the CDR3 is TGTGCCAGCAGCAAAGAGACCGGACGAGGGACGAACACCGGGGAGCTGTTTTTT. It encodes CASSKETGRGTNTGELFF.